Below, one TCR beta chain is given with its context. Using immunoSEQ multiplex PCR, the repertoire was profiled, and TCRdb retains in-frame clones only, with some absent. The sample has some 41,000 clones, 82% seen once. The data belong to a study of blood T cell repertoires in COVID-19. Germline V gene lookup returns CDR1 KGHSH and CDR2 LQKENI. Losses at the gene ends were 3 bases for V and 4 bases for J; bases not matched to a gene: 3. CDR3 length equals 14 residues. The TCR originated in a woman between 65 and 79 years old with acute or convalescent COVID-19. The sample comprised peripheral blood. The chain couples TRBV18 to TRBJ2-7; 10 nucleotides align to TRBD2. CDR3 region: CASSPQREGYEQYF. CDR3 nucleotides: TGTGCCAGCTCACCGCAGCGGGAGGGGTACGAGCAGTACTTC.